This T cell receptor (beta chain) stems from a study of T cells in localized non-small cell lung cancer. CDR1 and CDR2 from the germline V gene are SEHNR and FQNEAQ (reference sequence). This CDR3 region has 15 residues. V lost 4 bases, J lost 2 bases, and 12 bases lay in between. Sequenced by immunoSEQ multiplex PCR; TCRdb stores in-frame clones only, minus some. The sample includes over 65,000 clones, around 84% of them seen just once. This clonotype was sampled from a female donor of 60 years or more with stage I lung adenocarcinoma. The specimen was peripheral blood, collected before any cancer treatment. The V gene is TRBV7-9, the J gene TRBJ1-3; D is unclear. The CDR3 region is CASSSYLWAGNTIYF. The DNA for the CDR3 is TGTGCCAGCAGCTCCTATCTCTGGGCTGGAAACACCATATATTTT.